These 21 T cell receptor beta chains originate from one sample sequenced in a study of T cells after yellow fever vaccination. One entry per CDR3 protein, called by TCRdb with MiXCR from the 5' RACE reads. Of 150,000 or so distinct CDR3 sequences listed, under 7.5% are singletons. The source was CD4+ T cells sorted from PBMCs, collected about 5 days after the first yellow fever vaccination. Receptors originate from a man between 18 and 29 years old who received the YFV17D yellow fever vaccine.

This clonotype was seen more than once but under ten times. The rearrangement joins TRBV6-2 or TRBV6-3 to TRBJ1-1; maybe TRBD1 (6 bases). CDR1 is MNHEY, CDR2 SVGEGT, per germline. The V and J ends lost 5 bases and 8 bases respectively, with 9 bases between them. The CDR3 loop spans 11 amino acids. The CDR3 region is CASSQGYEAFF. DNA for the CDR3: TGTGCCAGCAGTCAGGGGTACGAAGCTTTCTTT.

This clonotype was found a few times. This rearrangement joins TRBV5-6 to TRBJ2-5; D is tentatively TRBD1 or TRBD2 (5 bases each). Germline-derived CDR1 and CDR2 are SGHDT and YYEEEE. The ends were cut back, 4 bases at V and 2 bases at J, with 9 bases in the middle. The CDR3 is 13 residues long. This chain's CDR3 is CASSRGRQETQYF. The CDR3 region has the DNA TGTGCCAGCAGCCGGGGACGTCAAGAGACCCAGTACTTC. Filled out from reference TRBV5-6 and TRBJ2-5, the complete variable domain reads DAGVTQSPTHLIKTRGQQVTLRCSPKSGHDTVSWYQQALGQGPQFIFQYYEEEERQRGNFPDRFSGHQFPNYSSELNVNALLLGDSALYLCASSRGRQETQYFGPGTRLLVL.

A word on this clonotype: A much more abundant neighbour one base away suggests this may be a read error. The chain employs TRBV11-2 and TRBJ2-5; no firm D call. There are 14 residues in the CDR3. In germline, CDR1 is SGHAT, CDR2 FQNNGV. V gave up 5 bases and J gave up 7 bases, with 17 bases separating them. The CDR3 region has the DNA TGTGCCAGCAGCAAAAAAGATCAGGTTGCGACCCAGTACTTC. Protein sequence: CASSKKDQVATQYF.

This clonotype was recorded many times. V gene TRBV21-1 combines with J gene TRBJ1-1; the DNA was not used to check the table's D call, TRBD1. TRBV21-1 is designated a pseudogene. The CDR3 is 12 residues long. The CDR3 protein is CASSNRTHRAFF. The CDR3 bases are TGTGCCAGCAGCAATCGTACCCACAGGGCTTTCTTT.

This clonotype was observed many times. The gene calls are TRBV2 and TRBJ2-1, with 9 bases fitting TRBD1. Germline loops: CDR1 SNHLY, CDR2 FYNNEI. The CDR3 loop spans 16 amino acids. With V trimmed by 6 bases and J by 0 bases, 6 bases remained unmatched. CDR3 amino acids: CASRATGGASYNEQFF. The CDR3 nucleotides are TGTGCCAGCAGGGCAACAGGGGGCGCCTCCTACAATGAGCAGTTCTTC.

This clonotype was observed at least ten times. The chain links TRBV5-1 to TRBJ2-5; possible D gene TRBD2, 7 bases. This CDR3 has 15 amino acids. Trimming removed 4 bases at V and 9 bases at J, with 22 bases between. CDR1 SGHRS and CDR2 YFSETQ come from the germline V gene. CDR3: CASSSGGGLRGAQYF. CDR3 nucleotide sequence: TGCGCCAGCAGCAGCGGTGGGGGACTAAGGGGGGCCCAGTACTTC.

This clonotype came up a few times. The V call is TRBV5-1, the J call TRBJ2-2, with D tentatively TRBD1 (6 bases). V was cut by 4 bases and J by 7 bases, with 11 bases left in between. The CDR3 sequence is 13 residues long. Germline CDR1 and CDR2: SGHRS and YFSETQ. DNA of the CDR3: TGCGCCAGCAGCCCAACAGGGAACGGGGAGCTGTTTTTT. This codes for CASSPTGNGELFF.

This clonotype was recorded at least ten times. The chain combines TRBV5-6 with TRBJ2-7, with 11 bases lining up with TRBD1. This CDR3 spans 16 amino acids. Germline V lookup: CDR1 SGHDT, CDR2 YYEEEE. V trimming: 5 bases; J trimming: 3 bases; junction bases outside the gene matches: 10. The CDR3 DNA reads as TGTGCCAGCAGTGCTTGGTGGACAGGGGGCATCTACGAGCAGTACGTC. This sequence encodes CASSAWWTGGIYEQYV.

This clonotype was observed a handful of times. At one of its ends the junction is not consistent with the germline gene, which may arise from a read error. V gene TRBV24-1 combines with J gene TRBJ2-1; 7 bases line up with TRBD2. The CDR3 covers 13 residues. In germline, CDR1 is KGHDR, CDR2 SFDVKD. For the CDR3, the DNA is TGTGCCACCCAGTCCCGGGACTACAGTGAGCAGTTCTTC. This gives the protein CATQSRDYSEQFF.

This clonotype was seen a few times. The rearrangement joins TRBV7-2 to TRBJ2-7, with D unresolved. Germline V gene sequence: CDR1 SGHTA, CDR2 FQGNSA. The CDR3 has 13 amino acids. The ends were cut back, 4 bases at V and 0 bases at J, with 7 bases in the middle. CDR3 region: CASSYGSSYEQYV. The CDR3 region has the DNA TGTGCCAGCAGCTACGGGTCCTCCTACGAGCAGTACGTC.

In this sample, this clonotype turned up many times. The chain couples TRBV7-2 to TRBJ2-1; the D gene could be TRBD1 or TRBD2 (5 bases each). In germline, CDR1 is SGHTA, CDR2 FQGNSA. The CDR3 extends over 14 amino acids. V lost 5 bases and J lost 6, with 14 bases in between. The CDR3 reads CASSAGTVVNEQFF. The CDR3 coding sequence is TGTGCCAGCAGCGCCGGGACCGTCGTCAATGAGCAGTTCTTC.

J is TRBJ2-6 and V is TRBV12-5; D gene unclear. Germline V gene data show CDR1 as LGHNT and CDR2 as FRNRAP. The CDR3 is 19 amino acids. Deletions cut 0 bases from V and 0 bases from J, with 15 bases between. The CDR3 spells CASGLVLGKTLSGANVLTF. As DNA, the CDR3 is TGTGCTAGTGGTTTGGTACTTGGAAAGACCCTCTCTGGGGCCAACGTCCTGACTTTC.

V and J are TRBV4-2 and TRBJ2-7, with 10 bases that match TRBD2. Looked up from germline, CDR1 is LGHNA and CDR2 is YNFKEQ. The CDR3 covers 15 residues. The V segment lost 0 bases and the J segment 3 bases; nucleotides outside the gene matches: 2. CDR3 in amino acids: CASSQDLAGDYEQYF. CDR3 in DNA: TGTGCCAGCAGCCAAGATCTAGCGGGGGACTACGAGCAGTACTTC.

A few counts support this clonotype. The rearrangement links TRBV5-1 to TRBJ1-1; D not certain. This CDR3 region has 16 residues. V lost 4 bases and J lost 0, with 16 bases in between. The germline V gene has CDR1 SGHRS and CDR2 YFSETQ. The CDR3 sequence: CASSRTEFLMNTEAFF. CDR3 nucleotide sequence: TGCGCCAGCAGCCGCACAGAGTTTCTCATGAACACTGAAGCTTTCTTT.

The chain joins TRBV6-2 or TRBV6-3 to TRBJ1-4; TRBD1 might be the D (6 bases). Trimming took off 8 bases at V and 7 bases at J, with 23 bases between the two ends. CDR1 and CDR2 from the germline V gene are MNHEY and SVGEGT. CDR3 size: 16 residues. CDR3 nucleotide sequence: TGTGCCAGCGGAGAACAGCAGGGGTTGGTACCTGAAAAACTGTTTTTT. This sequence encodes CASGEQQGLVPEKLFF.

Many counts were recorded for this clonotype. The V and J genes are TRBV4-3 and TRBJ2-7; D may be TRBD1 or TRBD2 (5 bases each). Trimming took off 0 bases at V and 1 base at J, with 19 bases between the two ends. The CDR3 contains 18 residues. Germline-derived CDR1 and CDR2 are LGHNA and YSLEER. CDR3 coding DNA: TGCGCCAGCAGCCAAGATTTAATTACCGGGACGGCTTCCTACGAGCAGTACTTC. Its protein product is CASSQDLITGTASYEQYF.

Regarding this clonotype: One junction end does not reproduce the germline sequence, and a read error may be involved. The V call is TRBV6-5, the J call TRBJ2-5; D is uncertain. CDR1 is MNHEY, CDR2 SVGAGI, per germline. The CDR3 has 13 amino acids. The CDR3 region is CASSSARLRTRYF. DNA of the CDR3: TGTGCCAGCAGTTCAGCAAGGTTGAGGACCCGGTACTTC.

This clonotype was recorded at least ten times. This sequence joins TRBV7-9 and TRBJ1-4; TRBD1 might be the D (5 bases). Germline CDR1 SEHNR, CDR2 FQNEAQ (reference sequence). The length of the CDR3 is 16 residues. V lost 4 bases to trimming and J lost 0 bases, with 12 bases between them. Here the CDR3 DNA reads TGTGCCAGCAGCTCCCCAGTGACAGCAACTAATGAAAAACTGTTTTTT. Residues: CASSSPVTATNEKLFF.

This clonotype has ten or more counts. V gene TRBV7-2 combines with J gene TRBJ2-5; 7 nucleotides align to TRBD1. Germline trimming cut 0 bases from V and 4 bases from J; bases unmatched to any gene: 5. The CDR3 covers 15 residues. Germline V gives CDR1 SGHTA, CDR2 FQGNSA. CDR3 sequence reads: CASSLALSGGETQYF. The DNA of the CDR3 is TGTGCCAGCAGCTTAGCGCTTTCAGGGGGAGAGACCCAGTACTTC.

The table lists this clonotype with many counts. The CDR3 region has the DNA TGCAGTGCGACCCTTCGGGAGACCCAGTACTTC. Encoded protein: CSATLRETQYF. V is TRBV20-1 and J is TRBJ2-5; the D is unclear. Germline V lookup: CDR1 DFQATT, CDR2 SNEGSKA (reference sequence). The V and J ends lost 6 bases and 5 bases respectively, with 10 bases between them. The CDR3 totals 11 residues.

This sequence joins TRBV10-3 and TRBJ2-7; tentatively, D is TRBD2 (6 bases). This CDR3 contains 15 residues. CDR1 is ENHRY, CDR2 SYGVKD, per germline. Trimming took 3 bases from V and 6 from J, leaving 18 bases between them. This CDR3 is CAISDMAGIGLEQYV. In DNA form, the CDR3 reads TGTGCCATCAGTGATATGGCGGGAATCGGCCTCGAGCAGTACGTC.